The sequence of this T cell receptor beta chain was determined in a study of read filtering for tumor transcriptome and immune sequencing. The wider study: After DNase treatment, RNA was made into whole-transcriptome libraries.

The table lists this clonotype with many counts. The library was built from approximately 400 ng RNA with molecular barcoded adaptors for alpha/delta and beta/gamma chains. TCRdb analysed the reads with MiXCR anew, one entry per CDR3 protein. The sample holds tens of thousands of distinct CDR3 sequences, 20% to 25% seen once. Sequenced input: a population of CD138-negative cells sorted from bone marrow. The clonotype comes from a donor at least 40 years old with multiple myeloma.

Here the CDR3 reads CASSFLGGKETQYF. In DNA form, the CDR3 reads TGTGCCAGCAGCTTCCTAGGGGGCAAAGAGACCCAGTACTTC. The chain links TRBV7-9 to TRBJ2-5; 7 nucleotides line up with TRBD1. The V gene end was trimmed by 3 bases and the J gene end by 3 bases; junction bases not matched to a gene: 4. Germline V CDR1 and CDR2: SEHNR, FQNEAQ (reference sequence). The CDR3 has 14 residues.